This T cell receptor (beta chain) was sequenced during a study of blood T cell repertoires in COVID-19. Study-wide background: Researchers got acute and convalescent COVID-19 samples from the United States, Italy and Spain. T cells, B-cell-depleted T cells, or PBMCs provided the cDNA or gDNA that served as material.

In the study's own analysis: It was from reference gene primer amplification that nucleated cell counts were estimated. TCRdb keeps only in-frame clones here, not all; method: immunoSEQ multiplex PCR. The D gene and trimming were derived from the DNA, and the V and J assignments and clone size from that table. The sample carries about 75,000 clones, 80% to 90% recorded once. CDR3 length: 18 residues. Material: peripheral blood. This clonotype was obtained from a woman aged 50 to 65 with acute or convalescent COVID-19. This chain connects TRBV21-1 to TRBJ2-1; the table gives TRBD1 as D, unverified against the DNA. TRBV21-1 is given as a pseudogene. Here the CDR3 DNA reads TGTGCCAGCAGCAAAGGGCTTTGGGCACCACTTACATACAATGAGCAGTTCTTC. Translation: CASSKGLWAPLTYNEQFF.